This note documents a single TCR beta chain sequence. Produced via immunoSEQ multiplex PCR; TCRdb's table is partial and in-frame only. The table includes roughly 240,000 clones, approximately 83% detected once. The entry originates in a study of blood T cell repertoires in COVID-19. The sequence derives from a woman between 25 and 40 years old who had recovered from COVID-19. The sequencing input was peripheral blood.

The CDR3 nucleotides read TGTGCCAGCAGCTTAGACGGACTAGCGGGGCCCTCCTACAATGAGCAGTTCTTC. Encoded protein: CASSLDGLAGPSYNEQFF. The V gene is TRBV13, the J gene TRBJ2-1; TRBD2 aligns across 12 bases. Germline-derived CDR1 and CDR2 are PRHDT and FYEKMQ (reference sequence). This CDR3 has 18 residues. The ends lost 1 base at V and 0 bases at J; junction bases unmatched: 4.